The clone carrying this T cell receptor beta chain was seen repeatedly, ten times or more. Its antigen is unknown. The CDR3 loop spans 14 amino acids. Trimming took 1 base from V and 0 from J, leaving 4 bases between them. Germline CDR1 and CDR2: SGHVS and FQNEAQ. A single record per CDR3 protein comes from TCRdb applying MiXCR to the reads. The sample records 700,000 to 900,000 distinct CDR3 sequences, 25% to 30% being singletons. These data originate in a study of T cell repertoires in cytomegalovirus infection. Study context: Recently identified HLA-C-restricted CMV epitopes and well-studied HLA-B-restricted CMV epitopes were used by the study. Public signatures in TCR beta pointed to CMV infection and matching HLA type.

Study-wide findings and caveats: The ex vivo response showed dominance by HLA-C-restricted CMV-specific TCR beta clonotypes. Cumulative frequency (of public TCR beta family members) identified carriers of CMV plus the relevant HLA.

V and J are TRBV7-8 and TRBJ1-3; unclear D gene. This material consisted of cultured CD8+ T cells from PBMCs, taken from culture after CMV antigen stimulation. This clonotype was sampled from a human donor in good health (CMV status not recorded). Some clones in this sample may be carry-over from other donors' samples. Written as DNA, the CDR3 is TGTGCCAGCAGCTTAGGGACCTCTGGAAACACCATATATTTT. Its translation: CASSLGTSGNTIYF.